What follows are 9 T cell receptor beta chains derived from one specimen sequenced in a study of regulatory T cells in long-lasting Graves disease. The time point denotes: newly diagnosed GD, antithyroid drugs for less than 3 months. PBMCs were the source of the RNA used for TCR sequencing. Sequencing libraries for TCR beta were prepared with iRepertoire HTBI primers and Arm-PCR of CDR3 regions. MiXCR, run by TCRdb on the multiplex PCR reads, gives a single entry per CDR3 protein. The table lists about 500,000 distinct CDR3 sequences, 12% of them singletons. In addition, the sample was reused for a study of T cells in Graves' hyperthyroidism and ophthalmopathy.

The source was peripheral blood mononuclear cells (PBMCs), collected at new diagnosis, from a patient treated with antithyroid drugs. Every receptor here comes from a woman aged 30 to 39 with Graves disease.

In this sample, this clonotype turned up many times. This chain uses TRBV11-3 with TRBJ1-2, with unresolved D. The CDR3 has 12 residues. Trimming left V 1 base short and J 7 bases short, with 7 bases between. The germline CDR1 and CDR2 sequences are SGHNT and YENEEA. CDR3 amino acids: CASSLGASGYTF. The DNA of the CDR3 is TGTGCCAGCAGCTTAGGGGCCTCTGGCTACACCTTC.

This clonotype was seen only a few times. A read error may be the cause here, since a much bigger clone is one base away. The J gene is TRBJ2-7, the V gene TRBV12-3 or TRBV12-4, with a tentative D call TRBD2 (6 bases). This CDR3 contains 19 residues. CDR3 residues: CSSSLGGWGNSESSYEQYF. CDR3 coding DNA: TGTTCCAGCAGTTTAGGAGGGTGGGGTAATAGTGAGAGCTCCTACGAGCAGTACTTC.

This clonotype was recorded many times. This chain connects TRBV11-1 to TRBJ2-7, with D perhaps assigned TRBD1 or TRBD2 (5 bases each). The CDR3 has 15 amino acids. Looked up from germline, CDR1 is SGHAT and CDR2 is FQDESV (reference sequence). Trimming cost V 5 bases and J 1 base, with 15 bases left between them. The CDR3, as DNA: TGTGCCAGCAGCCAGCCCGGGACCAAATCCTACGAGCAGTACTTC. Its protein product is CASSQPGTKSYEQYF.

This clonotype was seen at least ten times. V is TRBV11-2 and J is TRBJ2-1; D gene unclear. The germline CDR1 and CDR2 sequences are SGHAT and FQNNGV. Trimming removed 2 bases from V and 9 bases from J, with 17 bases in between. The CDR3 extends over 15 amino acids. CDR3 in DNA: TGTGCCAGCAGCTTAAACCGGGCTGTTCGTGGTGAGCAGTTCTTC. This gives the protein CASSLNRAVRGEQFF.

This clonotype was detected many times. The V call is TRBV6-2 or TRBV6-3, the J call TRBJ1-1; D possibly corresponds to TRBD1 (5 bases). Per germline, CDR1 MNHEY and CDR2 SVGEGT. Trimming pared 8 bases from V and 1 base from J, leaving 20 bases between. The CDR3 runs 16 residues. The CDR3 DNA is TGTGCCAGCGGATCACTTGTGACAGCGACGAACACTGAAGCTTTCTTT. Amino acids: CASGSLVTATNTEAFF.

As regards this clonotype: This may stem from a read error, because a much larger clone lies one nucleotide away. The genes are TRBV6-5 and TRBJ2-3; D may match TRBD1 or TRBD2 (6 bases each). The CDR3 extends over 15 amino acids. Germline CDR1 and CDR2: MNHEY and SVGAGI. Written as DNA, the CDR3 is TGTGCCAGCAGTTATCTGGAGGGCCAGACAGGTACGCAGTATTTT. Protein product: CASSYLEGQTGTQYF.

This clonotype has only a few counts. This may be a read error: a much more frequent sequence differs by one nucleotide. The conserved phenylalanine or tryptophan is not found at the CDR3 terminus, so this likely reflects a read error. The chain is built from TRBV12-3 or TRBV12-4 and TRBJ2-2; D is unclear. The ends were cut back, 6 bases at V and 2 bases at J, with 13 bases in the middle. This CDR3 contains 15 residues. The CDR3 region has the DNA TGTGCCAGCAGCAATCAGGAATTTAACACCGGGGAGCTGTTTCTT. Its protein is CASSNQEFNTGELFL.

This clonotype was seen repeatedly, ten times or more. The V and J genes are TRBV5-1 and TRBJ2-7; 8 bases line up with TRBD1. Germline V gives CDR1 SGHRS, CDR2 YFSETQ. Losses at the gene ends were 0 bases for V and 2 bases for J; bases not matched to a gene: 4. CDR3 length: 15 residues. CDR3 region: CASSLGGTGTYEQYF. The CDR3 coding sequence is TGCGCCAGCAGCTTGGGGGGGACAGGAACCTACGAGCAGTACTTC.

The gene calls are TRBV7-8 and TRBJ2-1, with D maybe TRBD2 (6 bases). This CDR3 is built from 12 residues. The V end was cut by 5 bases, the J end by 15 bases, with 17 bases between. Germline V gene sequence: CDR1 SGHVS, CDR2 FQNEAQ. The CDR3 nucleotides are TGTGCCAGCAGCGTACCGGGACTTTTTCTGTTCTTC. Translation gives CASSVPGLFLFF.